Below, 28 T cell receptor beta chains from the same sample are listed, as sequenced in a study of shared clonotypes between healthy human individuals. Profiling relied on immunoSEQ multiplex PCR, and the TCRdb table lists in-frame clones only, not all of them. The sample holds 2,100,000 or so clones, approximately 95% seen once. The source material was naive CD4+ T cells sorted from blood. Subset indicated: CD45RA+ positively selected. The receptor set was obtained from a man aged 18 to 30 in good health.

In this sample, this clone turned up once. The V and J genes are TRBV25-1 and TRBJ1-5; 8 bases agree with TRBD1. Germline CDR1 reads MGHDK; CDR2 reads SYGVNS. This CDR3 spans 15 amino acids. The trim removed 4 bases at V and 5 bases at J, leaving 7 bases unmatched. In DNA, the CDR3 is TGTGCCAGCAGTGCCATTGGACAGGGAGATCAGCCCCAGCATTTT. Translated: CASSAIGQGDQPQHF.

This rearrangement joins TRBV10-3 to TRBJ2-7; tentatively, D is TRBD1 (5 bases). CDR1 and CDR2 (germline): ENHRY, SYGVKD. The CDR3 runs 15 residues. Trimming stripped 3 bases from V and 3 bases from J, with 15 bases between. DNA of the CDR3: TGTGCCATCAGTGATGGGCCCGGACAATTCTACGAGCAGTACTTC. Amino acids: CAISDGPGQFYEQYF.

J is TRBJ1-6 and V is TRBV18, with TRBD1 matching over 7 bases. The V gene's germline CDR1 is KGHSH and CDR2 LQKENI. Trimming cost V 3 bases and J 5 bases; bases outside gene matches: 4. This CDR3 region has 15 residues. As DNA, the CDR3 is TGTGCCAGCTCACCCGACAGGGCGAATAATTCACCCCTCCACTTT. Amino acids: CASSPDRANNSPLHF.

This chain joins TRBV4-3 and TRBJ2-2; 7 bases are shared with TRBD2. Looked up from germline, CDR1 is LGHNA and CDR2 is YSLEER. J lost 5 bases, V lost 6 bases, and 9 bases had no gene match. The CDR3 consists of 15 residues. Here the CDR3 reads CASSWNLAVTGELFF. The CDR3 DNA is TGCGCCAGCAGTTGGAATCTAGCGGTGACCGGGGAGCTGTTTTTT.

The rearrangement uses TRBV7-2 and TRBJ2-5; weak D call: TRBD1 (6 bases). Germline V gene sequence: CDR1 SGHTA, CDR2 FQGNSA. V dropped 6 bases and J dropped 5 bases, with 25 bases sitting between them. The CDR3 is made up of 17 amino acids. CDR3 nucleotide sequence: TGTGCCAGCAGTTTATATTCGACAGGAACCCTAGGGGAGACCCAGTACTTC. Encoded protein: CASSLYSTGTLGETQYF.

This clone came up once. The gene calls are TRBV7-2 and TRBJ1-5; possible D gene TRBD1, 6 bases. V was clipped by 1 base and J by 2 bases, with 12 bases between them. Germline lookup yields CDR1 SGHTA and CDR2 FQGNSA. The CDR3 consists of 16 residues. CDR3 sequence: CASSLDRVGGNQPQHF. CDR3 nucleotides: TGTGCCAGCAGCTTAGACAGGGTTGGGGGCAATCAGCCCCAGCATTTT.

The V call is TRBV7-2, the J call TRBJ1-2, with D tentatively TRBD1 (5 bases). Germline V lookup: CDR1 SGHTA, CDR2 FQGNSA. Trimming shortened V by 5 bases and J by 5 bases, and 12 bases separated the two germline ends. The length of the CDR3 is 13 residues. The CDR3 spells CASSPDGGYGYTF. The CDR3 region has the DNA TGTGCCAGCAGCCCGGACGGGGGGTATGGCTACACCTTC. Full variable domain (missing parts from reference TRBV7-2 and TRBJ1-2): GAGVSQSPSNKVTEKGKDVELRCDPISGHTALYWYRQSLGQGLEFLIYFQGNSAPDKSGLPSDRFSAERTGGSVSTLTIQRTQQEDSAVYLCASSPDGGYGYTFGSGTRLTVV.

The chain recombines TRBV7-3 with TRBJ1-1; D might be TRBD1 (5 bases). Germline V gene sequence: CDR1 SGHTA, CDR2 FQGTGA. The CDR3 has 14 residues. Trimming cost V 3 bases and J 4 bases, with 12 bases left between them. Here the CDR3 reads CASSFAGRGTEAFF. CDR3 sequence (DNA): TGTGCCAGCAGCTTCGCGGGACGGGGCACTGAAGCTTTCTTT.

The chain has TRBV6-5 and TRBJ2-1; 12 positions match TRBD2. Unmatched junction bases numbered 5, after V lost 4 bases and J lost 4 bases. The CDR3 is 16 amino acids. In germline, CDR1 is MNHEY, CDR2 SVGAGI. For the CDR3, the DNA is TGTGCCAGCAGTTTGTCACTAGCGGGGGGATACAATGAGCAGTTCTTC. This translates into CASSLSLAGGYNEQFF.

This chain links TRBV6-6 with TRBJ2-7, with D perhaps TRBD2 (6 bases). V was shortened by 4 bases and J by 7 bases, with 11 bases between the two germline ends. Germline V CDR1 and CDR2: MNHNY, SVGAGI (reference sequence). This CDR3 has 12 amino acids. In DNA, the CDR3 is TGTGCCAGCAGTTCCCCCGGGAGAGAGCAGTACTTC. It codes for CASSSPGREQYF.

The chain links TRBV5-6 to TRBJ2-7, with D possibly TRBD2 on 6 matching bases. Germline lookup yields CDR1 SGHDT and CDR2 YYEEEE. CDR3 length equals 16 residues. V was clipped by 4 bases and J by 3 bases, with 20 bases between them. The chain's CDR3 is CASSTLQPGVIYEQYF. The CDR3 DNA is TGTGCCAGCAGCACCTTACAGCCGGGGGTTATCTACGAGCAGTACTTC. Based on the CDR3 plus reference TRBV5-6 and TRBJ2-7, the full variable domain is DAGVTQSPTHLIKTRGQQVTLRCSPKSGHDTVSWYQQALGQGPQFIFQYYEEEERQRGNFPDRFSGHQFPNYSSELNVNALLLGDSALYLCASSTLQPGVIYEQYFGPGTRLTVT.

Regarding this clone: The sample contains more than one DNA sequence encoding this CDR3. This sequence joins TRBV30 and TRBJ1-2; no definite D call. V shed 0 bases and J shed 7 bases, with 6 bases lying between them. The CDR3 covers 11 residues. Germline loops: CDR1 GTSNPN, CDR2 SVGIG (reference sequence). The CDR3 sequence is CAWSVGGGYTF. In DNA, the CDR3 is TGTGCCTGGAGTGTAGGAGGTGGCTACACCTTC.

This clone has more than one count but fewer than ten. This CDR3 is CASREDSYGYTF. CDR3 nucleotides: TGTGCCAGCAGAGAGGACAGCTATGGCTACACCTTC. The genes are TRBV2 and TRBJ1-2; TRBD1 might be the D (6 bases). This CDR3 contains 12 residues. Between the trimmed V and J ends, which lost 6 bases and 4 bases, there was a span of 9 bases. Per germline, CDR1 SNHLY and CDR2 FYNNEI.

V is TRBV28 and J is TRBJ1-6; 8 bases match TRBD1. The junction had 12 bases not matched to a gene; V was cut back by 6 bases and J by 8 bases. The CDR3 runs 16 residues. CDR1 and CDR2 (germline): MDHEN, SYDVKM. Here the CDR3 DNA reads TGTGCCAGCAGGGCCACACAGGGGGTTTTTGATTCACCCCTCCACTTT. Protein: CASRATQGVFDSPLHF.

The chain employs TRBV7-9 and TRBJ2-7, with 15 bases identical to TRBD2. The V gene end was trimmed by 1 base and the J gene end by 0 bases; junction bases not matched to a gene: 7. CDR1 and CDR2 from the germline V gene are SEHNR and FQNEAQ (reference sequence). The CDR3 length is 19 residues. CDR3 loop: CASSLVGLAGGKSSYEQYF. For the CDR3, the DNA is TGTGCCAGCAGCTTAGTGGGACTAGCGGGGGGAAAGAGCTCCTACGAGCAGTACTTC.

The CDR3 region is CASSRIETQYF. In DNA form, the CDR3 reads TGTGCCAGCAGTCGGATTGAGACCCAGTACTTC. The rearrangement joins TRBV6-1 to TRBJ2-5; D unclear. In germline, CDR1 is MNHNS, CDR2 SASEGT. The CDR3 extends over 11 amino acids. V lost 5 bases and J lost 5, with 6 bases in between.

V gene TRBV29-1 combines with J gene TRBJ2-1, with D perhaps assigned TRBD1 or TRBD2 (5 bases each). Trimming removed 1 base from V and 8 bases from J, with 21 bases in between. The CDR3 is made up of 16 amino acids. Germline assignment: CDR1 SQVTM and CDR2 ANQGSEA. The CDR3 loop reads CSVEASFVGPKDEQFF. The CDR3 DNA reads TGCAGCGTTGAAGCCTCCTTTGTGGGACCTAAGGATGAGCAGTTCTTC.

This clone was detected only once. The chain uses TRBV30 and TRBJ1-1; 7 nucleotides match TRBD1. The V gene's germline CDR1 is GTSNPN and CDR2 SVGIG (reference sequence). This CDR3 comprises 14 residues. V lost 7 bases and J lost 1; bases outside the gene matches: 9. For the CDR3, the DNA is TGTGCCTTGAAACTGACAGGGTGGAACACTGAAGCTTTCTTT. This gives the protein CALKLTGWNTEAFF.

This chain uses TRBV5-4 with TRBJ2-1, with D tentatively TRBD1 (6 bases). Trimming shortened V by 0 bases and J by 5 bases, and 18 bases separated the two germline ends. Germline V gives CDR1 SGHNT, CDR2 YYREEE (reference sequence). This CDR3 is built from 17 residues. CDR3 region: CASSLDQGRTADNEQFF. CDR3 nucleotide sequence: TGTGCCAGCAGCTTGGACCAAGGGCGGACAGCAGACAATGAGCAGTTCTTC.

This clone was observed once. The chain employs TRBV19 and TRBJ2-7; 9 bases agree with TRBD1. Germline V gene lookup returns CDR1 LNHDA and CDR2 SQIVND (reference sequence). The CDR3 consists of 15 residues. The junction had 8 bases not matched to a gene; V was cut back by 6 bases and J by 2 bases. CDR3 region: CASSITGTGTYEQYF. CDR3 nucleotides: TGTGCCAGTAGCATAACCGGGACAGGGACCTACGAGCAGTACTTC. Variable domain in full (rest from reference TRBV19 and TRBJ2-7): DGGITQSPKYLFRKEGQNVTLSCEQNLNHDAMYWYRQDPGQGLRLIYYSQIVNDFQKGDIAEGYSVSREKKESFPLTVTSAQKNPTAFYLCASSITGTGTYEQYFGPGTRLTVT.

The V gene is TRBV5-1, the J gene TRBJ1-2; D is undetermined. This CDR3 is 14 amino acids long. From germline, CDR1 is SGHRS and CDR2 YFSETQ. V was trimmed by 2 bases and J by 4 bases, leaving 12 bases between them. As DNA, the CDR3 is TGCGCCAGCAGCTTAGAACGGACTCTCTATGGCTACACCTTC. Its protein is CASSLERTLYGYTF.

The chain combines TRBV4-2 with TRBJ2-7; 9 nucleotides match TRBD1. V trimming: 1 base; J trimming: 1 base; junction bases outside the gene matches: 5. Germline CDR1 LGHNA, CDR2 YNFKEQ. CDR3 length: 16 amino acids. CDR3 amino acids: CASSQVGQGGSYEQYF. For the CDR3, the DNA is TGTGCCAGCAGCCAAGTGGGACAGGGAGGATCCTACGAGCAGTACTTC.

CDR3 loop: CASSLKGGDYREQYF. The CDR3 DNA reads as TGTGCCAGCAGCTTAAAAGGAGGGGACTATCGCGAGCAGTACTTC. This sequence joins TRBV7-2 and TRBJ2-7; 7 nucleotides line up with TRBD2. The V gene end was trimmed by 2 bases and the J gene end by 6 bases; junction bases not matched to a gene: 10. In germline, CDR1 is SGHTA, CDR2 FQGNSA. This CDR3 has 15 amino acids. The full variable domain, its missing parts supplied by reference TRBV7-2 and TRBJ2-7, is GAGVSQSPSNKVTEKGKDVELRCDPISGHTALYWYRQSLGQGLEFLIYFQGNSAPDKSGLPSDRFSAERTGGSVSTLTIQRTQQEDSAVYLCASSLKGGDYREQYFGPGTRLTVT.

The rearrangement uses TRBV19 and TRBJ1-6, with 7 bases that match TRBD1. J gave up 6 bases and V 4 bases, and 6 bases lay outside the gene matches. From germline, CDR1 is LNHDA and CDR2 SQIVND (reference sequence). The CDR3 length is 15 residues. Here the CDR3 reads CASSTTGRINSPLHF. DNA of the CDR3: TGTGCCAGTAGTACGACAGGGAGAATTAATTCACCCCTCCACTTT.

The chain joins TRBV7-2 to TRBJ2-2, with D tentatively TRBD1 (6 bases). CDR3 length equals 17 residues. From germline, CDR1 is SGHTA and CDR2 FQGNSA. Trimming took 4 bases from V and 4 from J, leaving 19 bases between them. CDR3 sequence: CASSSRPHEGGTGELFF. CDR3 bases: TGTGCCAGCAGCTCCCGCCCGCACGAAGGGGGCACCGGGGAGCTGTTTTTT.

V is TRBV6-1 and J is TRBJ1-6; D is perhaps TRBD1 (5 bases). Germline V CDR1 and CDR2: MNHNS, SASEGT. The ends were cut back, 2 bases at V and 6 bases at J, with 11 bases in the middle. CDR3 length: 15 amino acids. CDR3 residues: CASSERGTFNSPLHF. The DNA of the CDR3 is TGTGCCAGCAGTGAAAGGGGAACATTTAATTCACCCCTCCACTTT.

This clone has a single count. This rearrangement joins TRBV5-6 to TRBJ2-2, with D perhaps matching TRBD1 or TRBD2 (5 bases each). Deletions cut 0 bases from V and 4 bases from J, with 10 bases between. The germline gives CDR1 SGHDT, CDR2 YYEEEE. The CDR3 totals 15 residues. CDR3 amino acids: CASSLDLGTTGELFF. CDR3 nucleotides: TGTGCCAGCAGCTTGGATCTGGGGACCACCGGGGAGCTGTTTTTT.

This rearrangement joins TRBV27 to TRBJ1-6; no clear D. Trimming removed 2 bases from V and 0 bases from J, with 8 bases in between. The germline gives CDR1 MNHEY, CDR2 SMNVEV (reference sequence). The CDR3 covers 16 residues. The CDR3 region is CASSLTGSSYNSPLHF. The CDR3 coding sequence is TGTGCCAGCAGTTTAACCGGGAGCTCCTATAATTCACCCCTCCACTTT.